This is a list of T cell receptor beta chains from one sample in a study of CD8 T cells in ankylosing spondylitis. TCRdb processed the 5' RACE reads anew with MiXCR; each CDR3 protein has one entry. The profile shows around 250,000 distinct CDR3 sequences, approximately 12% of them singletons. What was sequenced was blood, either unsorted or a sorted T cell fraction (not recorded which). These receptors were collected from a male donor with ankylosing spondylitis or in good health (not recorded which). Each CDR3 is given with its conserved first and last residue. D genes are given only for firm matches. Expanded clones get a size class; other rows say once, few or many, or leave the size out.

D | J | size | V | DNA | CDR3
TRBD2 | TRBJ2-1 | many | TRBV6-2/TRBV6-3 | TGTGCCAGCAGTCGGACTAGCGGGTACCCCTACAATGAGCAGTTCTTC | CASSRTSGYPYNEQFF
TRBD1 | TRBJ1-5 | NA | TRBV27 | TGTGCCAGCAGTTTGTCAGGGGGCGAGAATCAGCCCCAGCATTTT | CASSLSGGENQPQHF
NA | TRBJ2-7 | few | TRBV7-6 | TGTGCCAGCAGCTTACAGCAGGGAGGCCCCTACGAGCAGTACTTC | CASSLQQGGPYEQYF
NA | TRBJ2-7 | many | TRBV10-3 | TGTGCCATCAGTGAGTCGATCGGCTACGAGCAGTACTTC | CAISESIGYEQYF
NA | TRBJ2-5 | NA | TRBV7-7 | TGTGCCAGCAGCCCCGGCTCAGGAGTTCAAGAGACCCAGTACTTC | CASSPGSGVQETQYF
NA | TRBJ1-2 | NA | TRBV28 | TGTGCCAGCAGCGACTTGGCAGTTAGGATTATAGTCTACACCTTC | CASSDLAVRIIVYTF
NA | TRBJ2-2 | few | TRBV4-1 | TGCGCCAGCAGCCAATCCCGGGTGAACACCGGGGAGCTGTTTTTT | CASSQSRVNTGELFF
NA | TRBJ2-7 | few | TRBV5-1 | TGCGCCAGCAGCCACGACCCACAGGGAGCCTACGAGCAGTACTTC | CASSHDPQGAYEQYF
NA | TRBJ2-2 | NA | TRBV7-8 | TGTGCCAGCAGCTTAGTGGGCGGGGTGAACACCGGGGAGCTGTTTTTT | CASSLVGGVNTGELFF
TRBD1 | TRBJ2-7 | many | TRBV5-1 | TGCGCCAGCAGCTCGGGACAGGGGAGGAGGAGCGAGCAGTACTTC | CASSSGQGRRSEQYF
NA | TRBJ2-3 | many | TRBV4-1 | TGCGCCAGCAGCCAAGATCGAGCGTCTGATACGCAGTATTTT | CASSQDRASDTQYF